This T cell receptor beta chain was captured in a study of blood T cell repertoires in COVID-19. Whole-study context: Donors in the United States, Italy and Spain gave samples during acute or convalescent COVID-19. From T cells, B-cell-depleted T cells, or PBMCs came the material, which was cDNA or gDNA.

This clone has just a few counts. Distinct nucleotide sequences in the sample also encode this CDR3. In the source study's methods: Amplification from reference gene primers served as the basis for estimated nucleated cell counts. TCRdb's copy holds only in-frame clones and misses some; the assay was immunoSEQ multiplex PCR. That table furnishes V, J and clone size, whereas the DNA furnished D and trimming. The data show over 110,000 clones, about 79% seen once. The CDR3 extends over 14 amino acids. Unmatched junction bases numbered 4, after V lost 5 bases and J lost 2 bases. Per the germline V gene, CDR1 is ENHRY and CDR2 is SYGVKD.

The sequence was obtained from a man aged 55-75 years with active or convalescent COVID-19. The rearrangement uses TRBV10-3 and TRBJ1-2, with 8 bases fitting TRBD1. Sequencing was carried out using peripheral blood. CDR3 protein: CAISLTGGNYGYTF. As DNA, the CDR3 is TGTGCCATCAGTCTAACAGGGGGAAACTATGGCTACACCTTC.